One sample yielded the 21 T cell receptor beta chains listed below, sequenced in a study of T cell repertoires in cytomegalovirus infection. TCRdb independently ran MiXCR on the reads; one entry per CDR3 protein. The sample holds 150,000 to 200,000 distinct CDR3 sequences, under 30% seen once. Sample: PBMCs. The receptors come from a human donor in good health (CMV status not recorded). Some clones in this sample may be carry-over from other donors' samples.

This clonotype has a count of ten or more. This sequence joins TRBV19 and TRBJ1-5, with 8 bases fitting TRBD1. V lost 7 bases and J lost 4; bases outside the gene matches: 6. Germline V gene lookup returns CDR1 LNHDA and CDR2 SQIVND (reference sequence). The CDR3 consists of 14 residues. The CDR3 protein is CASTLGQGNQPQHF. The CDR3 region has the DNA TGTGCCAGTACCCTTGGACAGGGTAATCAGCCCCAGCATTTT.

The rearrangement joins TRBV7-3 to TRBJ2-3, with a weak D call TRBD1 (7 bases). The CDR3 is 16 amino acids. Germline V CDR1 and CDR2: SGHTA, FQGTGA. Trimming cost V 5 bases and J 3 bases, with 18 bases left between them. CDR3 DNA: TGTGCCAGCAGCCCGCTCGGCAGGGGGGCAACAGATACGCAGTATTTT. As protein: CASSPLGRGATDTQYF.

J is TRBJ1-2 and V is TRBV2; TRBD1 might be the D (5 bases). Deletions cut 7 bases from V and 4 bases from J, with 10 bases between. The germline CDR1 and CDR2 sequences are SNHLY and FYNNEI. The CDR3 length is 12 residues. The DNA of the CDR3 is TGTGCCAGCACGGGGGGGTTCTATGGCTACACCTTC. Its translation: CASTGGFYGYTF.

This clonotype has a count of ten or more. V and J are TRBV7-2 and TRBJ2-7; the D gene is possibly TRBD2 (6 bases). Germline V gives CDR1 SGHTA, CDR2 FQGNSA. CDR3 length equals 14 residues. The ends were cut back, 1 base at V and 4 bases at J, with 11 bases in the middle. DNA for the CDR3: TGTGCCAGCAGCTTAGTCCGGGAGATGTACGAGCAGTACTTC. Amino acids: CASSLVREMYEQYF. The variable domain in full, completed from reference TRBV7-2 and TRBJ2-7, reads GAGVSQSPSNKVTEKGKDVELRCDPISGHTALYWYRQSLGQGLEFLIYFQGNSAPDKSGLPSDRFSAERTGGSVSTLTIQRTQQEDSAVYLCASSLVREMYEQYFGPGTRLTVT.

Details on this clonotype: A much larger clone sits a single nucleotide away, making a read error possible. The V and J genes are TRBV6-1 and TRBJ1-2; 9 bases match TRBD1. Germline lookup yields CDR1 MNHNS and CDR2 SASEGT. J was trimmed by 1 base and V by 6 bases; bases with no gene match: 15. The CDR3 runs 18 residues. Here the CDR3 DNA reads TGTGCCAGCAGGAAGGAGTGGCCCGGGACAGGGTTTAACTATGGCTACACCTTC. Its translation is CASRKEWPGTGFNYGYTF.

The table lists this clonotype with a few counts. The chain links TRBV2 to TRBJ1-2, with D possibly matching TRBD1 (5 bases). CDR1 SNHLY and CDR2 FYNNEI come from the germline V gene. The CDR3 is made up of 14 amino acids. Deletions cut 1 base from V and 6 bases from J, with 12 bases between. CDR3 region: CASSEVQGFDGYTF. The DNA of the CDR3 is TGTGCCAGCAGTGAAGTTCAGGGTTTCGATGGCTACACCTTC. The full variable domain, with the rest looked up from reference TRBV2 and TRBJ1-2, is EPEVTQTPSHQVTQMGQEVILRCVPISNHLYFYWYRQILGQKVEFLVSFYNNEISEKSEIFDDQFSVERPDGSNFTLKIRSTKLEDSAMYFCASSEVQGFDGYTFGSGTRLTVV.

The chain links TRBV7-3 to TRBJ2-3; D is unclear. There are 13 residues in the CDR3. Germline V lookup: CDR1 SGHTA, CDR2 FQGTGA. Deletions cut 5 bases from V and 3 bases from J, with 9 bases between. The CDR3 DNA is TGTGCCAGCAGCCCCCTGGGGACAGATACGCAGTATTTT. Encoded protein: CASSPLGTDTQYF.

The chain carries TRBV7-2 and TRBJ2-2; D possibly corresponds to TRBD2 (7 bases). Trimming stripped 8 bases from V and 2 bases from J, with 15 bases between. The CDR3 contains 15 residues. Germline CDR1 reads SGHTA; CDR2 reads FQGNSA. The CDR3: CASDLRGANTGELFF. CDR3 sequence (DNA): TGTGCCAGCGACCTCCGGGGGGCCAACACCGGGGAGCTGTTTTTT.

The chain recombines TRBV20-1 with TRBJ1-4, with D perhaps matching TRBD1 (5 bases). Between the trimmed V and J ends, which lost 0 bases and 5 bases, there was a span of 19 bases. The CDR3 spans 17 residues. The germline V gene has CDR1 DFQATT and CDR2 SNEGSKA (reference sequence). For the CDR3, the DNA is TGCAGTGCTAGAGAGTCCAGTTGGGGACGGAGGAATGAAAAACTGTTTTTT. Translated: CSARESSWGRRNEKLFF.

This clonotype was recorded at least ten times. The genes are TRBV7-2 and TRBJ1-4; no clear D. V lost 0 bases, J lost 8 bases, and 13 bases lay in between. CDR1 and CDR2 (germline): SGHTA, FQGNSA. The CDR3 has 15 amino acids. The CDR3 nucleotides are TGTGCCAGCAGCTTAGCGTCCGGGGTCCAGGAAAAACTGTTTTTT. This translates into CASSLASGVQEKLFF.

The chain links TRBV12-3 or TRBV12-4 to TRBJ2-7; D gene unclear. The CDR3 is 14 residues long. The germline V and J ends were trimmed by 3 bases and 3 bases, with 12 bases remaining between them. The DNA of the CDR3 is TGTGCCAGCAGTTTCTTCGGATCCTACTACGAGCAGTACTTC. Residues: CASSFFGSYYEQYF.

The CDR3 reads CASSLGTNTDTQYF. The CDR3, as DNA: TGTGCCAGCAGCTTGGGCACAAACACAGATACGCAGTATTTT. The chain has TRBV11-3 and TRBJ2-3; D ambiguous. V gave up 3 bases and J gave up 2 bases, with 9 bases separating them. There are 14 residues in the CDR3. Germline CDR1 is SGHNT and CDR2 is YENEEA.

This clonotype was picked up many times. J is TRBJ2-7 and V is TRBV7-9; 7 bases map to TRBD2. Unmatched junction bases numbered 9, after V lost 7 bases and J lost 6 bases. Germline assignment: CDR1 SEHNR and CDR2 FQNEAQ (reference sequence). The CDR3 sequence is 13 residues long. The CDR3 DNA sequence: TGTGCCAGCAACTATAACCCGGGGGGCGAGCAGTACTTC. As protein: CASNYNPGGEQYF.

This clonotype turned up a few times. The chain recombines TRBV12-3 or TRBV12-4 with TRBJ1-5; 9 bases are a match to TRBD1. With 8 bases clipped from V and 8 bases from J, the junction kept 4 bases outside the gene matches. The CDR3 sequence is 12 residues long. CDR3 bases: TGTGCCAGCGGGACAGGGAAGAAGCCCCAGCATTTT. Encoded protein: CASGTGKKPQHF.

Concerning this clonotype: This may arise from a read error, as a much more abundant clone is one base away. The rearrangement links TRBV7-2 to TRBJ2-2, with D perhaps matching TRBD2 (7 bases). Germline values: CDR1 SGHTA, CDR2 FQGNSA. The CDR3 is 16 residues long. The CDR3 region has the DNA TGTGCCCGCAGCTTAGCTAGGGGGGGATTCGCCGGGGAGCTGTTTTTT. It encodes CARSLARGGFAGELFF.

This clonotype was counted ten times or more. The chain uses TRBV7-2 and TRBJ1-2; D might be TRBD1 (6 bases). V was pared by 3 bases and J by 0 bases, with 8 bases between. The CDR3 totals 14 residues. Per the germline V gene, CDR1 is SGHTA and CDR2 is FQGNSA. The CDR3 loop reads CASSLDSANYGYTF. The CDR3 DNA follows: TGTGCCAGCAGCTTGGACAGTGCTAACTATGGCTACACCTTC.

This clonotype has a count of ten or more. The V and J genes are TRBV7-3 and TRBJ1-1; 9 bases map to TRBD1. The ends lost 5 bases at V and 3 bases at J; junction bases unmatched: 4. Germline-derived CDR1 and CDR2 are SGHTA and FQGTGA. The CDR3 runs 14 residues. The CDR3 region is CASSPQGADTEAFF. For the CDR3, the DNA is TGTGCCAGCAGCCCACAGGGGGCCGACACTGAAGCTTTCTTT. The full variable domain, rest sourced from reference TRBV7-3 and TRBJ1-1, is GAGVSQTPSNKVTEKGKYVELRCDPISGHTALYWYRQSLGQGPEFLIYFQGTGAADDSGLPNDRFFAVRPEGSVSTLKIQRTERGDSAVYLCASSPQGADTEAFFGQGTRLTVV.

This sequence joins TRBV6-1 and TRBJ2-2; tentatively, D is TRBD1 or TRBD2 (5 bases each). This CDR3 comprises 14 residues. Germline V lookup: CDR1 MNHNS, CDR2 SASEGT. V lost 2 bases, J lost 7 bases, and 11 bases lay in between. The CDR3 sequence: CASSEMGDGGELFF. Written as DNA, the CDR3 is TGTGCCAGCAGTGAAATGGGGGACGGCGGGGAGCTGTTTTTT.

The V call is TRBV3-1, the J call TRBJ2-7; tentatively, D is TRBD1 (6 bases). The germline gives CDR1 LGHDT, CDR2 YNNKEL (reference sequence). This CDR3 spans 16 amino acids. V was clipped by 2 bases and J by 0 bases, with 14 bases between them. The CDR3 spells CASSQRGTWSSYEQYF. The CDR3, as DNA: TGTGCCAGCAGCCAAAGGGGGACGTGGAGCTCCTACGAGCAGTACTTC.

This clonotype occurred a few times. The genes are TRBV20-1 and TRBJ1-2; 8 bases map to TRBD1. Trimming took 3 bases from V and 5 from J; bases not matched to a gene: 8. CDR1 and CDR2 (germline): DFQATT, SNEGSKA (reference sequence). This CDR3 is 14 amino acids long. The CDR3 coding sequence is TGCAGTGCTAGTACAGGGGGGACCACTTATGGCTACACCTTC. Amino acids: CSASTGGTTYGYTF.

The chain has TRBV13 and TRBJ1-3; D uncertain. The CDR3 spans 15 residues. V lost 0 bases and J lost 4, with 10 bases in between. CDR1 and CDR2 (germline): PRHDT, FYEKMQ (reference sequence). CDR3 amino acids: CASSLGVIGGNTIYF. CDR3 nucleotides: TGTGCCAGCAGCTTAGGCGTGATAGGCGGAAACACCATATATTTT.